This T cell receptor (beta chain) was sequenced during a study of T cell responses to AZD1222 COVID-19 vaccine. Repertoires were generated with immunoSEQ multiplex PCR, while TCRdb's copy carries only in-frame clones and drops some. The profile shows some 130,000 clones, about nine tenths of them singletons. The CDR3 contains 15 residues. CDR1 and CDR2 from the germline V gene are SGHVS and FQNEAQ. V lost 1 base and J 2 bases, leaving 8 bases between the germline ends. Specimen: peripheral blood, collected on day 0 of AZD1222 vaccination. The source is an adult in good health. The chain links TRBV7-8 to TRBJ2-2; unclear D gene. The CDR3 bases are TGTGCCAGCAGCTTAGGGGCAGGAAACACCGGGGAGCTGTTTTTT. Residues: CASSLGAGNTGELFF.